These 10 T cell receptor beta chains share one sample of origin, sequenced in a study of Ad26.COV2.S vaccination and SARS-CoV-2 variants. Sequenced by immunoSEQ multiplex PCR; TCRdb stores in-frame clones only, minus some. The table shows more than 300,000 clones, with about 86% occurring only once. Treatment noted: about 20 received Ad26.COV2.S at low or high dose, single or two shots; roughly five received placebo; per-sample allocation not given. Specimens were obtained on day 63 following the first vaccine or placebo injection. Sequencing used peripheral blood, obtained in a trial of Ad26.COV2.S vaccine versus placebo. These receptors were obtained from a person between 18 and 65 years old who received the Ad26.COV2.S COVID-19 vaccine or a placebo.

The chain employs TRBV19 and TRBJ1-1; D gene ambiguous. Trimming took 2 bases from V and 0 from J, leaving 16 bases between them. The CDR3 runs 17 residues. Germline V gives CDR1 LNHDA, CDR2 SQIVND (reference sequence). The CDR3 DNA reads TGTGCCAGTAGTATATGGTATCCGATCCCGATGAACACTGAAGCTTTCTTT. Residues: CASSIWYPIPMNTEAFF.

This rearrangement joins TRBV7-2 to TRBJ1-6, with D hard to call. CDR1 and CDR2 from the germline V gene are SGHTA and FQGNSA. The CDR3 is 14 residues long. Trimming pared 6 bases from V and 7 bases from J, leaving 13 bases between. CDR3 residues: CASRTGVSNSPLHF. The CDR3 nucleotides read TGTGCCAGCAGGACCGGGGTGTCGAATTCACCCCTCCACTTT.

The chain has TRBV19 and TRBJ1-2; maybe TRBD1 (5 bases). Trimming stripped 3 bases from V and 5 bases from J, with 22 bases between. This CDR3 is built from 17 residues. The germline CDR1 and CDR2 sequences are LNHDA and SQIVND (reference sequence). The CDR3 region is CASSIRALNLGPYGYTF. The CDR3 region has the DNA TGTGCCAGTAGTATTAGGGCCCTGAATTTGGGGCCGTATGGCTACACCTTC.

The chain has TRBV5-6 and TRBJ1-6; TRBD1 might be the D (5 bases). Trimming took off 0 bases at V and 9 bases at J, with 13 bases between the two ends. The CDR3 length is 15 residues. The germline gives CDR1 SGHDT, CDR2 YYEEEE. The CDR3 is CASSLGQGSASPLHF. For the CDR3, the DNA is TGTGCCAGCAGCTTGGGGCAGGGATCAGCTTCACCCCTCCACTTT.

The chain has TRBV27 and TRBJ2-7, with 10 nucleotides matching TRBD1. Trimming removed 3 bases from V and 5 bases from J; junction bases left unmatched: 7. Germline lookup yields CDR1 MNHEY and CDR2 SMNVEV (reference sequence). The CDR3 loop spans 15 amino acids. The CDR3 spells CASSFLGTGAHEQYF. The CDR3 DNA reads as TGTGCCAGCAGTTTCTTGGGGACAGGGGCCCACGAGCAGTACTTC.

DNA of the CDR3: TGTGCCAGCAGCACCCGGACTAGCTCGGAGACCCAGTACTTC. Translated, it gives CASSTRTSSETQYF. V gene TRBV9 combines with J gene TRBJ2-5, with TRBD2 matching over 8 bases. The junction had 7 bases not matched to a gene; V was cut back by 4 bases and J by 5 bases. The V gene's germline CDR1 is SGDLS and CDR2 YYNGEE. The CDR3 consists of 14 residues.

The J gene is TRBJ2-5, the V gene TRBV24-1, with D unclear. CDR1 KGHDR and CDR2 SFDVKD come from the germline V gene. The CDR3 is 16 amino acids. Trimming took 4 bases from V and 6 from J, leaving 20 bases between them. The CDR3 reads CATSEPDGATEKTQYF. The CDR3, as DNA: TGTGCCACCAGTGAGCCGGACGGAGCAACGGAGAAGACCCAGTACTTC.

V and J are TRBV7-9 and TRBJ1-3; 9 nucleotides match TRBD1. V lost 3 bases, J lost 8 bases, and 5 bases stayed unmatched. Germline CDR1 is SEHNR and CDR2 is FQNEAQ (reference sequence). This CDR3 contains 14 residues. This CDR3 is CASSLGQGGDTIYF. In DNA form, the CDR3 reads TGTGCCAGCAGCTTGGGACAGGGCGGGGACACCATATATTTT.

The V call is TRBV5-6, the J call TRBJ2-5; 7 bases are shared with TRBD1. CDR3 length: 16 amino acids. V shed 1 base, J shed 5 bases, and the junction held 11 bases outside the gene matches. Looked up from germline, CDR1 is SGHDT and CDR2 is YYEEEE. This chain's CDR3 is CASSLTGVGVLETQYF. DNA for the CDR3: TGTGCCAGCAGCTTGACAGGGGTCGGGGTGCTGGAGACCCAGTACTTC.

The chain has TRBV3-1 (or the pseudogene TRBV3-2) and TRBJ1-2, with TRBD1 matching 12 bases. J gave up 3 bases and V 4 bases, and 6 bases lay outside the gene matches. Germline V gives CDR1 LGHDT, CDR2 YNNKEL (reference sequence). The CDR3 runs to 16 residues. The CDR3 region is CASSPWDRGPDYGYTF. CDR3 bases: TGTGCCAGCAGCCCGTGGGACAGGGGGCCTGACTATGGCTACACCTTC.